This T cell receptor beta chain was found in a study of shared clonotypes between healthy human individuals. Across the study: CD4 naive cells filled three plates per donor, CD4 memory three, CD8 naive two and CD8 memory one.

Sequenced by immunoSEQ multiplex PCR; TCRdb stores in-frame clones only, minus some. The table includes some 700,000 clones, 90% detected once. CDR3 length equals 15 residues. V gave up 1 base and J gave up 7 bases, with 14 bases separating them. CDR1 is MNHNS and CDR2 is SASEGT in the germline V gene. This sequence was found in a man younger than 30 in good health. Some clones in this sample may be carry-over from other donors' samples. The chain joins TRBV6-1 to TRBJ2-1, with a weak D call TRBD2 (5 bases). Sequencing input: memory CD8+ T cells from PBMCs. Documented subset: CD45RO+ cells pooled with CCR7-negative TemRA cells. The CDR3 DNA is TGTGCCAGCAGTGAAGGGCTAGCCCCCCAAAATGAGCAGTTCTTC. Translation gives CASSEGLAPQNEQFF.